The 26 T cell receptor beta chains below were found in one sample sequenced in a study of blood T cell repertoires in COVID-19 (dated by TCRdb to about 2020). Library creation used the immunoSEQ multiplex PCR assay. The table was pulled from immuneACCESS by TCRdb, which kept in-frame rearrangements only. Such tables lose some clones; where checked, under half of the loss comes from unresolved V genes, and the rest has no known cause. For this sample the table gives roughly 380,000 clones, of which roughly 87% were detected only once. The ten top clones hold 2.5% to 3.5% of the sample. Source material: PBMCs or T cells enriched from blood (not recorded which). The receptors derive from a woman aged 30 to 39 who had recovered from COVID-19.

Only a few counts were recorded for this clone. The chain couples TRBV12-5 to TRBJ2-3; a weak D match, TRBD2 (5 bases). Deletions cut 0 bases from V and 2 bases from J, with 15 bases between. Germline assignment: CDR1 LGHNT and CDR2 FRNRAP. The CDR3 is 17 residues long. CDR3 DNA: TGTGCTAGTGGTTTGGTACTCTCCGTGCGGGCCACAGATACGCAGTATTTT. Its translation: CASGLVLSVRATDTQYF.

The V gene is TRBV7-3, the J gene TRBJ1-4, with 9 bases fitting TRBD1. Losses at the gene ends were 5 bases for V and 3 bases for J; bases not matched to a gene: 4. Germline V gives CDR1 SGHTA, CDR2 FQGTGA. There are 15 residues in the CDR3. CDR3 amino acids: CASSPGTGPNEKLFF. The CDR3 DNA is TGTGCCAGCAGCCCAGGGACAGGGCCTAATGAAAAACTGTTTTTT.

The chain joins TRBV5-1 to TRBJ2-5; 8 bases fit TRBD1. CDR3 length: 15 residues. Germline CDR1 and CDR2: SGHRS and YFSETQ. With 3 bases clipped from V and 5 bases from J, the junction kept 9 bases outside the gene matches. Here the CDR3 reads CASSSTGVGVETQYF. The CDR3 nucleotides read TGCGCCAGCAGCTCGACAGGGGTTGGGGTGGAGACCCAGTACTTC.

This chain uses TRBV5-1 with TRBJ2-1, with 8 nucleotides matching TRBD2. Germline trimming cut 1 base from V and 6 bases from J; bases unmatched to any gene: 6. CDR1 is SGHRS, CDR2 YFSETQ, per germline. The CDR3 contains 15 residues. As DNA, the CDR3 is TGCGCCAGCAGCTTGCGCCTGGGACTAGTCAATGAGCAGTTCTTC. The encoded protein is CASSLRLGLVNEQFF.

For this clone: The sample carries other DNA sequences with the same CDR3. The genes are TRBV10-3 and TRBJ1-2; 10 bases line up with TRBD1. The CDR3 totals 13 residues. After removal of 2 bases from V and 8 bases from J, the junction contained 2 bases not matched to a gene. In germline, CDR1 is ENHRY, CDR2 SYGVKD. CDR3 nucleotide sequence: TGTGCCATCAGTGAGGGGGACAGGGGAGGCTACACCTTC. It encodes CAISEGDRGGYTF.

V usage is TRBV19 and J usage is TRBJ1-5; 9 bases are a match to TRBD1. The CDR3 runs 15 residues. Germline trimming cut 5 bases from V and 9 bases from J; bases unmatched to any gene: 11. Germline V lookup: CDR1 LNHDA, CDR2 SQIVND (reference sequence). Here the CDR3 DNA reads TGTGCCAGTAGTCTCCAAACAGGGGGCGCGGGGCCCCAGCATTTT. This gives the protein CASSLQTGGAGPQHF.

V usage is TRBV9 and J usage is TRBJ2-1; 12 nucleotides line up with TRBD2. Losses at the gene ends were 0 bases for V and 0 bases for J; bases not matched to a gene: 4. This CDR3 has 18 amino acids. The germline gives CDR1 SGDLS, CDR2 YYNGEE. CDR3 region: CASSVETSGGSSYNEQFF. In DNA form, the CDR3 reads TGTGCCAGCAGCGTAGAGACTAGCGGGGGCTCCTCCTACAATGAGCAGTTCTTC.

V gene TRBV15 combines with J gene TRBJ2-7; D is unclear. Trimming removed 0 bases at V and 4 bases at J, with 7 bases between. The CDR3 has 13 residues. CDR1 and CDR2 from the germline V gene are LNHNV and YYDKDF (reference sequence). CDR3 amino acids: CATSRDRYYEQYF. The DNA for the CDR3 is TGTGCCACCAGCAGAGATCGGTATTACGAGCAGTACTTC.

V and J are TRBV4-1 and TRBJ2-7; 7 bases fit TRBD2. Germline trimming cut 5 bases from V and 4 bases from J; bases unmatched to any gene: 11. Germline V gene lookup returns CDR1 MGHRA and CDR2 YSYEKL. This CDR3 has 15 amino acids. The CDR3 here is CASSRESSGNYEQYF. The CDR3 nucleotides read TGCGCCAGCAGCAGGGAGTCTAGCGGAAATTACGAGCAGTACTTC.

The CDR3 region is CASSLRTGSTEAFF. CDR3 coding DNA: TGTGCCAGCAGTCTAAGAACAGGGTCCACTGAAGCTTTCTTT. The rearrangement links TRBV7-8 to TRBJ1-1; tentative D call: TRBD1 (6 bases). This CDR3 contains 14 residues. Germline CDR1 and CDR2: SGHVS and FQNEAQ. Trimming pared 6 bases from V and 4 bases from J, leaving 15 bases between.

The rearrangement uses TRBV3-1 (or the pseudogene TRBV3-2) and TRBJ1-1, with D hard to call. Germline-derived CDR1 and CDR2 are LGHDT and YNNKEL (reference sequence). CDR3 length: 14 amino acids. Trimming removed 0 bases from V and 3 bases from J, with 8 bases in between. CDR3 sequence: CASSQEKGDTEAFF. The CDR3 DNA is TGTGCCAGCAGCCAAGAAAAGGGAGACACTGAAGCTTTCTTT.

This chain links TRBV4-1 with TRBJ2-1; 12 nucleotides agree with TRBD2. Germline trimming cut 1 base from V and 6 bases from J; bases unmatched to any gene: 10. This CDR3 region has 18 residues. The V gene's germline CDR1 is MGHRA and CDR2 YSYEKL. The CDR3 spells CASSQADLGLAGPNEQFF. CDR3 bases: TGCGCCAGCAGCCAAGCAGACCTAGGACTAGCGGGGCCCAATGAGCAGTTCTTC.

The gene calls are TRBV27 and TRBJ1-1, with 7 bases matching TRBD1. V gave up 6 bases and J gave up 3 bases; unmatched junction bases: 4. The CDR3 covers 13 residues. Germline CDR1 and CDR2: MNHEY and SMNVEV (reference sequence). CDR3: CASRNTGDTEAFF. The CDR3 DNA follows: TGTGCCAGCAGAAATACAGGGGACACTGAAGCTTTCTTT.

With respect to this clone: The same CDR3 can be traced to other DNA sequences in this sample. This chain connects TRBV12-3 or TRBV12-4 to TRBJ1-2; 8 nucleotides line up with TRBD1. Unmatched junction bases numbered 3, after V lost 5 bases and J lost 4 bases. The CDR3 is made up of 13 amino acids. CDR3 sequence reads: CASSLTGAYGYTF. The CDR3 DNA is TGTGCCAGCAGTCTGACAGGGGCCTATGGCTACACCTTC.

V usage is TRBV7-9 and J usage is TRBJ2-3; 7 nucleotides match TRBD1. V was pared by 3 bases and J by 4 bases, with 16 bases of the junction left unmatched. The CDR3 loop spans 18 amino acids. Germline V gene sequence: CDR1 SEHNR, CDR2 FQNEAQ (reference sequence). The CDR3 DNA reads TGTGCCAGCAGCTTTCCCCAGGTAACAGGGGATGCCGCAGATACGCAGTATTTT. Protein: CASSFPQVTGDAADTQYF.

The chain joins TRBV13 to TRBJ1-1, with TRBD1 matching 9 bases. After removal of 1 base from V and 4 bases from J, the junction contained 10 bases not matched to a gene. CDR3 length: 17 residues. CDR1 is PRHDT and CDR2 is FYEKMQ in the germline V gene (reference sequence). The DNA for the CDR3 is TGTGCCAGCAGCTTAGCCGACAGGGGGTATATCGGCACTGAAGCTTTCTTT. Translation gives CASSLADRGYIGTEAFF.

This clone was counted a single time. This chain joins TRBV15 and TRBJ2-3; weak D call: TRBD2 (6 bases). The CDR3 is 16 residues long. Per the germline V gene, CDR1 is LNHNV and CDR2 is YYDKDF (reference sequence). The V gene lost 0 bases and the J gene lost 2 bases, with 12 bases spanning the gap. CDR3 amino acids: CATSRDLGGDTDTQYF. Written as DNA, the CDR3 is TGTGCCACCAGCAGAGATCTAGGAGGGGACACAGATACGCAGTATTTT.

The rearrangement joins TRBV6-1 to TRBJ1-1; 7 bases match TRBD1. CDR1 and CDR2 from the germline V gene are MNHNS and SASEGT. The junction had 4 bases not matched to a gene; V was cut back by 2 bases and J by 1 base. This CDR3 has 15 residues. CDR3 loop: CASSELWTGNTEAFF. As DNA, the CDR3 is TGTGCCAGCAGTGAACTCTGGACAGGGAACACTGAAGCTTTCTTT.

The chain links TRBV6-1 to TRBJ2-4, with D hard to call. Germline CDR1 is MNHNS and CDR2 is SASEGT. Between the trimmed V and J ends, which lost 3 bases and 0 bases, there was a span of 24 bases. The CDR3 has 20 amino acids. Here the CDR3 DNA reads TGTGCCAGCAGTGATTTAGAAAGGAGCCGCTCATTTTTAGCCAAAAACATTCAGTACTTC. Amino acid sequence: CASSDLERSRSFLAKNIQYF.

This clone was seen just once. CDR3 residues: CASSLGLRGIYEQYF. Written as DNA, the CDR3 is TGTGCCAGCAGCTTAGGTCTCAGGGGCATCTACGAGCAGTACTTC. The chain carries TRBV7-6 and TRBJ2-7; D possibly corresponds to TRBD1 (6 bases). The CDR3 has 15 residues. The V gene's germline CDR1 is SGHVS and CDR2 FNYEAQ. V was clipped by 1 base and J by 3 bases, with 13 bases between them.

The chain uses TRBV6-4 and TRBJ2-1; 9 nucleotides agree with TRBD2. V was pared by 3 bases and J by 7 bases, with 7 bases of the junction left unmatched. Germline-derived CDR1 and CDR2 are MRHNA and SNTAGT. CDR3 length equals 15 residues. Written as DNA, the CDR3 is TGTGCCAGCAGTGATGTGGGACTAGCCGATAATGAGCAGTTCTTC. This sequence encodes CASSDVGLADNEQFF.

This chain connects TRBV6-5 to TRBJ1-4; 8 bases agree with TRBD1. Germline CDR1 MNHEY, CDR2 SVGAGI. This CDR3 has 14 residues. The trim removed 5 bases at V and 6 bases at J, leaving 5 bases unmatched. DNA for the CDR3: TGTGCCAGCAGTCTGTCAGGGGGCTATGAAAAACTGTTTTTT. The encoded protein is CASSLSGGYEKLFF.

The chain is built from TRBV2 and TRBJ2-7, with D possibly matching TRBD2 (5 bases). Trimming removed 6 bases at V and 0 bases at J, with 12 bases between. The CDR3 loop spans 14 amino acids. CDR1 SNHLY and CDR2 FYNNEI come from the germline V gene. The CDR3 DNA follows: TGTGCCAGCAGGGCGGGCCAAAGCTCCTACGAGCAGTACTTC. Its translation is CASRAGQSSYEQYF. The full variable domain, completed using reference TRBV2 and TRBJ2-7, is EPEVTQTPSHQVTQMGQEVILRCVPISNHLYFYWYRQILGQKVEFLVSFYNNEISEKSEIFDDQFSVERPDGSNFTLKIRSTKLEDSAMYFCASRAGQSSYEQYFGPGTRLTVT.

V usage is TRBV7-9 and J usage is TRBJ1-2, with D maybe TRBD1 (5 bases). V was cut by 5 bases and J by 8 bases, with 21 bases left in between. The CDR3 has 15 amino acids. CDR1 and CDR2 (germline): SEHNR, FQNEAQ (reference sequence). The CDR3 loop reads CASSLSDRRQRGYTF. CDR3 in DNA: TGTGCCAGCAGCCTCTCCGATCGGCGACAGAGGGGCTACACCTTC.

The CDR3 loop reads CATEDRQQNTEAFF. DNA for the CDR3: TGTGCCACAGAGGACAGACAACAAAACACTGAAGCTTTCTTT. This chain connects TRBV2 to TRBJ1-1; tentative D call: TRBD1 (6 bases). The CDR3 is 14 residues long. Trimming stripped 10 bases from V and 2 bases from J, with 17 bases between. Germline V gene lookup returns CDR1 SNHLY and CDR2 FYNNEI.

Comments on this clone: The same CDR3 also results from other DNA sequences found in this sample. V usage is TRBV5-1 and J usage is TRBJ2-1; D possibly corresponds to TRBD2 (5 bases). Germline CDR1 and CDR2: SGHRS and YFSETQ. V lost 0 bases and J 3 bases, leaving 7 bases between the germline ends. The length of the CDR3 is 14 residues. CDR3 protein: CASSLAGFYNEQFF. In DNA form, the CDR3 reads TGCGCCAGCAGCTTGGCGGGATTCTACAATGAGCAGTTCTTC.